Sequencing of this TCR beta chain was carried out in a study of blood T cells in healthy people across ages (dated by TCRdb to about 2015). Context from the whole study: Template switching captured roughly one uniquely barcoded TCR beta cDNA molecule per two T cells in model experiments. Age-related changes in TCR beta repertoire diversity were measured in the study by deep sequencing normalized with unique cDNA molecular identifiers. The donors were split into four age groups: young (average 16 years), middle-aged (roughly 42), aged (around 67) and long-lived (about 82). The study analyzed two additional independent replicas of 1 million unique cDNA reads from the same blood draw for two donors, one aged 18 to 30 and one aged 80 or older.

Broad study findings and their caveats: Observed TCR beta diversity per million T cells fell roughly linearly with age, and a significant reduction was already apparent by age around 36. There was a strong correlation between observed TCR beta diversity and the percentage of naive T cells measured by flow cytometry. Because the CMV infection status of the donors was unknown, age-related changes in expanded clonotypes may potentially have been confounded. The long-lived group showed more naive CD4+ T cells, fewer expanded clones and increased TCR diversity than the aged group, suggesting age selection. Since profiling was done on bulk unsorted PBMCs, naive and antigen-experienced compartments could not be conclusively compared. Estimates of total diversity based on one million sequenced T cells were considered lower bounds and underestimates.

Libraries were built with 5' RACE. Sequencing was carried out with an Illumina HiSeq 2500. The second PCR ran for roughly 7 to 12 cycles and used a J-beta primer mix along with a sample-barcoded 5' primer. A unique molecular identifier was introduced onto each TCR beta cDNA molecule by a template-switch 5' adaptor carrying 12 random nucleotides. At least 2.5 million CDR3-containing paired-end reads were obtained from each sample. All of the RNA was converted into first-strand cDNA using the Mint cDNA synthesis kit, with a TRBC-specific oligonucleotide serving as the primer. All cDNA was treated with uracil-DNA glycosylase and then went through a first 18-cycle PCR with the universal primers M1SS and BC2_uni_R. The study's own analysis went as follows. For normalization, 1 million high-quality reads, each with a distinct molecular identifier, were randomly selected from each sample. Instead of being binned into consensus sequences, reads that shared molecular identifiers were thrown out. MiTCR, run with a Q25 quality threshold and the strictest error-elimination algorithm, handled CDR3 identification, clonotype clustering and error correction. Lower-bound total TCR beta diversity was estimated with a nonparametric unseen species model using Euler transformation. TCRdb redid the processing of the public reads, applying fastp at Q25 and MiXCR, and retained in-frame beta chains. Each CDR3 protein gets just one entry, which takes the most common genes and DNA from the rows behind it. TCRdb's processing, not the authors', yielded these V and J calls. The sample table shows approximately 900,000 distinct CDR3 sequences, and almost 30% are seen once. Roughly 10% of the sample is held by the ten biggest clonotypes.

Measured from the cysteine to the phenylalanine, the CDR3 is 15 residues long. The only DNA kept is the CDR3, 45 bases in frame from the first base. CDR1 and CDR2, per the germline V gene, are SGHTA and FQGNSA. Trimming removed 8 bases from V and 1 base from J, leaving 14 bases between the germline ends. This clonotype has more than one count but fewer than ten. The specificity of this receptor is unknown. Per-base quality was not reported, and no clone a single base away is much larger than it. Systemically healthy Caucasian individuals from Russia, approximately 39 in total and aged roughly 6 to 100 years, were included as donors. About 10 milliliters of peripheral blood were collected from each donor into EDTA-treated Vacutainer tubes. Ficoll-Paque density-gradient centrifugation was used to isolate PBMCs, with at least 6.5 million per sample. Total RNA, at least 5.5 micrograms per sample, was extracted from PBMCs with Trizol reagent. The percentages of naive CD45RAhigh/CD27high T cells were determined by flow cytometry on a PBMC aliquot from every donor.

These data were likewise used in another study, on T cells of mothers and their children. As the second publication notes: Donors were nine systemically healthy Caucasian individuals: three mothers and their six children. cDNA synthesis consumed the entire amount of extracted RNA, loaded at about 1.6 ug RNA in each 15 ul reaction. In the second PCR, the M1S primer added sample barcodes and 2-4 random nucleotides. More than 8 million TCR beta CDR3 reads were obtained from each mother, and about 3 million reads were obtained from each child. TCR recombination output is similarly shaped by thymic selection in related and unrelated pairs, with a minor effect exerted by inherited differences. Normalized repertoire overlap in related mother-child pairs was always slightly higher than in unrelated mother-child pairs, but the difference was never significant. No persistent microchimeric T cell clones were detected, at a sensitivity of roughly 99 clones per million clonotypes. The study used deep NGS to compare TCR beta repertoires of mothers and children, seeking features distinguishing related mother-child pairs from unrelated individuals. On average, the children were roughly 11 +/- 4 years old, while the mothers were about 40 +/- 4 years old. After adapters were ligated using NEBNext reagents, the libraries underwent 100+100 nt paired-end sequencing on an Illumina HiSeq 2000. To prevent cross-contamination, the mother and child libraries were prepared one month apart and sequenced in separate runs. For each donor, between 500,000 and 2,000,000 distinct TCR beta clonotypes were identified. Naive TCR beta clonotypes were estimated from low-frequency clonotypes matched to each donor's FACS-determined naive share, without sorting.

The material sequenced was blood. The chain employs TRBV7-2 and TRBJ2-2, with the D gene call left open. The sequence was obtained from a woman aged 40 to 55 in good health. The nucleotide sequence is given as TGTGCCAGCGGCTCGAGGACCGAGAACACCGGGGAGCTGTTTTTT. Its translation is CASGSRTENTGELFF.